This is a list of T cell receptor beta chains from one sample in a study of beta chain features in type 1 diabetes. Assay used: immunoSEQ multiplex PCR; TCRdb lists only in-frame clones, some missing. The data show roughly 250,000 clones, roughly 22% seen once. The sequenced sample was naive CD4+ T cells from blood. The receptors stem from a middle-aged woman with type 1 diabetes. Both conserved end residues are part of each CDR3. Where a row states a size, it is once, few, many or the class of an expanded clone; other rows omit it.

J gene: TRBJ2-5
clone size: NA
V gene: TRBV7-9
CDR3 protein: CASSPSRAPGETQYF

J gene: TRBJ2-5
clone size: few
V gene: TRBV5-1
CDR3 protein: CASSLGQGGRETQYF

J gene: TRBJ2-1
clone size: few
V gene: TRBV5-1
CDR3 protein: CASSPLSSGVQFF

J gene: TRBJ1-2
clone size: few
V gene: TRBV7-2
CDR3 protein: CASSSHGTAQTYTF

J gene: TRBJ2-2
clone size: few
V gene: TRBV9
CDR3 protein: CASSAKQGAGTGELFF

J gene: TRBJ1-6
clone size: NA
V gene: TRBV7-6
CDR3 protein: CASSHDQGIDSPLHF

J gene: TRBJ1-6
clone size: few
V gene: TRBV7-3
CDR3 protein: CASSLKLEGSPLHF

J gene: TRBJ2-7
clone size: NA
V gene: TRBV7-2
CDR3 protein: CASSSRTYEQYF

J gene: TRBJ1-4
clone size: few
V gene: TRBV29-1
CDR3 protein: CSVGGGATNEKLFF

J gene: TRBJ1-2
clone size: NA
V gene: TRBV25-1
CDR3 protein: CASSDPTARGNYGYTF

J gene: TRBJ2-3
clone size: NA
V gene: TRBV10-3
CDR3 protein: CAISDGGAGADTQYF

J gene: TRBJ2-1
clone size: NA
V gene: TRBV15
CDR3 protein: CATSTPQEGVQFF

J gene: TRBJ2-3
clone size: NA
V gene: TRBV5-4
CDR3 protein: CASSFVSTDTQYF

J gene: TRBJ2-7
clone size: NA
V gene: TRBV2
CDR3 protein: CASSGTGGSGEQYF

J gene: TRBJ2-5
clone size: NA
V gene: TRBV7-9
CDR3 protein: CASSLSSGETQYF